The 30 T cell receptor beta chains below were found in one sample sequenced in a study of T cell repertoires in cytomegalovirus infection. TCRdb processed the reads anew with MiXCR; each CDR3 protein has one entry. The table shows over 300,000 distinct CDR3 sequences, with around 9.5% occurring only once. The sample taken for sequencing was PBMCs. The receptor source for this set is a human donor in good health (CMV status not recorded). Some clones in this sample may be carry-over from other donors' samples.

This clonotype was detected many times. CDR3 in amino acids: CASSPFSGRAGEQFF. The CDR3, as DNA: TGTGCCAGCAGTCCCTTTAGCGGGAGGGCGGGTGAGCAGTTCTTC. This chain links TRBV28 with TRBJ2-1, with 11 bases lining up with TRBD2. Germline values: CDR1 MDHEN, CDR2 SYDVKM. J gave up 9 bases and V 5 bases, and 9 bases lay outside the gene matches. The CDR3 runs 15 residues.

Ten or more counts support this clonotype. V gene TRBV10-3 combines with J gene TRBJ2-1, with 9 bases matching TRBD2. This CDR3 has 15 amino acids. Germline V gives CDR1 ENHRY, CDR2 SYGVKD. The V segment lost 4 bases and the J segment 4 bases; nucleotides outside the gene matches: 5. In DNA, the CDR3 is TGTGCCATCAGTGCCGGGGGACTAGCTTACAATGAGCAGTTCTTC. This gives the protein CAISAGGLAYNEQFF.

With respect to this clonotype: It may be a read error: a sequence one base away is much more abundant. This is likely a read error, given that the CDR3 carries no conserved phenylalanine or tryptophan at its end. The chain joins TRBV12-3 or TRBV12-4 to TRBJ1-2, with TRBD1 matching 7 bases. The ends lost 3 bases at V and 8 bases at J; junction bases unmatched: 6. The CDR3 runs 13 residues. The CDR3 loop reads CASSFAPQGGYTI. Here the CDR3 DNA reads TGTGCCAGCAGTTTTGCCCCACAGGGGGGCTACACCATC.

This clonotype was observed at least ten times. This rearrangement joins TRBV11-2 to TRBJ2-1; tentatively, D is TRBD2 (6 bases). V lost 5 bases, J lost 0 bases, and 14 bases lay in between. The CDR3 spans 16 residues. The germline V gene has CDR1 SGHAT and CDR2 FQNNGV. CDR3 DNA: TGTGCCAGCAGCAGGACTATCCCACCCTCCTACAATGAGCAGTTCTTC. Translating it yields CASSRTIPPSYNEQFF.

The CDR3 protein is CSVLKRDYTDTQYF. The CDR3 DNA is TGCAGCGTTCTCAAAAGGGACTACACAGATACGCAGTATTTT. The chain recombines TRBV29-1 with TRBJ2-3; TRBD2 matches at 7 bases. The CDR3 covers 14 residues. The ends lost 5 bases at V and 2 bases at J; junction bases unmatched: 7. CDR1 SQVTM and CDR2 ANQGSEA come from the germline V gene.

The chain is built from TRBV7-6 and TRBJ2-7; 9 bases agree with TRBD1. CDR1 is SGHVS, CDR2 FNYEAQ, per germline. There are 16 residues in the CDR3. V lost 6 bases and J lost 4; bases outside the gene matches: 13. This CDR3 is CASSKAGTGIYYEQYF. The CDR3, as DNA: TGTGCCAGCAGTAAAGCCGGGACAGGGATTTATTACGAGCAGTACTTC.

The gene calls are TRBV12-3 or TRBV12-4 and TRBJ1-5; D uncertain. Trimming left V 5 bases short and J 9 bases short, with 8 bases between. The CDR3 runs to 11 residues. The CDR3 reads CASSPNGPQHF. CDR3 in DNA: TGTGCCAGCAGTCCAAACGGGCCCCAGCATTTT.

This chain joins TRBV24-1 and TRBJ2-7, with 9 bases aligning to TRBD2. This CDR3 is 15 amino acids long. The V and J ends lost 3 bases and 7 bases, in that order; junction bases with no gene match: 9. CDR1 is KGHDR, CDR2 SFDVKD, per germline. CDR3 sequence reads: CATSDRAGGANEQYF. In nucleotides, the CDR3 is TGTGCCACCAGTGATAGAGCGGGGGGTGCCAATGAGCAGTACTTC.

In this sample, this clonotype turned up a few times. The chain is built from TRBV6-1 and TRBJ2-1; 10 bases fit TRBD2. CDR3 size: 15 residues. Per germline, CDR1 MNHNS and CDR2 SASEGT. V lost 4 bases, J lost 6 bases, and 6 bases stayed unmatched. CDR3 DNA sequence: TGTGCCAGCAGTGTAGGGAGCGGGAGGGCCAATGAGCAGTTCTTC. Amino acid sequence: CASSVGSGRANEQFF.

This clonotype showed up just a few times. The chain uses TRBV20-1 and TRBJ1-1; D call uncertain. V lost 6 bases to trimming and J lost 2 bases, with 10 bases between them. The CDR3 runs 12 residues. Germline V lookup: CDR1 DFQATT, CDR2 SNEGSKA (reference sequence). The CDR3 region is CSAGNGNTEAFF. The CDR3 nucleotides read TGCAGTGCAGGAAATGGTAACACTGAAGCTTTCTTT.

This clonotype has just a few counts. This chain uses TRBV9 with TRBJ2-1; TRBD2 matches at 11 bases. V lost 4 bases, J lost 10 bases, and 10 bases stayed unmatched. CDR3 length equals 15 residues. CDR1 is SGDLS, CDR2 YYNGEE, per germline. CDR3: CASSPGTSGTGEQFF. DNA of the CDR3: TGTGCCAGCAGCCCAGGGACTAGCGGTACTGGGGAGCAGTTCTTC.

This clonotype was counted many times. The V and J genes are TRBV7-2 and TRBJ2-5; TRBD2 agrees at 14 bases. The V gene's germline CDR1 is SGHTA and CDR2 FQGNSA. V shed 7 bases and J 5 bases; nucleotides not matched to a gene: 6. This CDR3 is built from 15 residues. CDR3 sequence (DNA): TGTGCCAGCAAAACGACTAGCGGGAGGGGTGAGACCCAGTACTTC. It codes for CASKTTSGRGETQYF.

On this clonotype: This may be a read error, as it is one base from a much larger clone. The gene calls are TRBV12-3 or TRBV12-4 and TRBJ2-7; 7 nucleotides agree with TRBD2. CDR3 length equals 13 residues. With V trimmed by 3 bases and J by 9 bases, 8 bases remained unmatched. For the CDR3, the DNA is TGTGCCAGCAGTTTTGGGCGAAGGGAGGGGCAGTACTTC. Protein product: CASSFGRREGQYF.

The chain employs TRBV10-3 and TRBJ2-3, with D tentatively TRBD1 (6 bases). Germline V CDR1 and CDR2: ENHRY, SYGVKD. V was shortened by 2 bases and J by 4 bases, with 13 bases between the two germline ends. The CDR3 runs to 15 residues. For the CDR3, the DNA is TGTGCCATCAGTGAGGAGGCAGGGGAATCAGATACGCAGTATTTT. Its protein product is CAISEEAGESDTQYF.

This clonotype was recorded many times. The CDR3 coding sequence is TGTGCCAGCAGCTTATTCGTCGCTTTAAGTCGGACTGAAGCTTTCTTT. It encodes CASSLFVALSRTEAFF. V and J are TRBV7-2 and TRBJ1-1; no definite D call. The V end lost 2 bases, the J end lost 5 bases, and 18 bases lay between the germline ends. CDR1 is SGHTA and CDR2 is FQGNSA in the germline V gene. This CDR3 comprises 16 residues.

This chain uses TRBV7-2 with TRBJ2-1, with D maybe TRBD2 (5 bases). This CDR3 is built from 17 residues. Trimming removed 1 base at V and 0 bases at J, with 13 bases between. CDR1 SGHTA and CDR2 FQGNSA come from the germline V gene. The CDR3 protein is CASSLGVSGSSYNEQFF. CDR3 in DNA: TGTGCCAGCAGCTTAGGTGTCAGCGGTAGCTCCTACAATGAGCAGTTCTTC.

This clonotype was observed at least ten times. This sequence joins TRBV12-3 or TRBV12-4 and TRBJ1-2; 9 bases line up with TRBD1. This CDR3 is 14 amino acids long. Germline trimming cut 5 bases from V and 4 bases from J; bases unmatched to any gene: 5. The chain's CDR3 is CASSPGQGSYGYTF. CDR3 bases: TGTGCCAGCAGTCCCGGACAGGGGAGCTATGGCTACACCTTC.

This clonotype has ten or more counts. CDR3 in amino acids: CASSPMGSGALTNGQFF. In nucleotides, the CDR3 is TGTGCCAGCAGCCCCATGGGGAGCGGGGCCCTGACGAACGGGCAGTTCTTC. The chain joins TRBV3-1 to TRBJ2-1; 7 nucleotides line up with TRBD2. CDR1 is LGHDT, CDR2 YNNKEL, per germline (reference sequence). Trimming at V came to 4 bases and at J to 12 bases, leaving 21 bases not matched to a gene. CDR3 length: 17 residues.

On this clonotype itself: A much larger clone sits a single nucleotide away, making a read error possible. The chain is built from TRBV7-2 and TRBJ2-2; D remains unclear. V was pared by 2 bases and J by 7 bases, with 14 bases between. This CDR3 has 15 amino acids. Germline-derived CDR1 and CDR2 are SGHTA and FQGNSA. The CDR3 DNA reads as TGTGCCAGCAGCTTAAACCCAGTGCCCGGCGGGGAGCTGTTTTTT. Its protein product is CASSLNPVPGGELFF.

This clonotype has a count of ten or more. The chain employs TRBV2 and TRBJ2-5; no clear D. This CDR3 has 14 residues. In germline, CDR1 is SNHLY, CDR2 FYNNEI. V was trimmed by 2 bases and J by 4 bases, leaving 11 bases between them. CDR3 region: CASSERELGETQYF. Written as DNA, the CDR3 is TGTGCCAGCAGTGAAAGAGAGTTGGGAGAGACCCAGTACTTC.

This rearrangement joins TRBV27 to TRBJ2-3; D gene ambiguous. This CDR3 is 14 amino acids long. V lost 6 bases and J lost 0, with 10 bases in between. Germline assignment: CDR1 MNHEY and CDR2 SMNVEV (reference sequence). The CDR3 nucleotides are TGTGCCAGCAGCCCATGGACGAGCACAGATACGCAGTATTTT. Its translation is CASSPWTSTDTQYF.

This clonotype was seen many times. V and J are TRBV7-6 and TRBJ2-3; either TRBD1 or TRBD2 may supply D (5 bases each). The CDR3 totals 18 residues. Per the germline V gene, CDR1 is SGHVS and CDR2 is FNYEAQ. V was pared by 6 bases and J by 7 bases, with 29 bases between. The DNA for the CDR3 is TGTGCCAGCAGTGATTTTAAACAGGTCGGACTCCCGCTCAATACGCAGTATTTT. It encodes CASSDFKQVGLPLNTQYF.

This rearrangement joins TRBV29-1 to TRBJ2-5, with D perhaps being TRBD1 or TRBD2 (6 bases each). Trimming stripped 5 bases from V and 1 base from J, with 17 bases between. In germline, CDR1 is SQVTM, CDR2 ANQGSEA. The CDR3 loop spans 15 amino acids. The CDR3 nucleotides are TGCAGCGTTCGGGGGCAGGAAGGTAGCCAAGAGACCCAGTACTTC. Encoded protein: CSVRGQEGSQETQYF.

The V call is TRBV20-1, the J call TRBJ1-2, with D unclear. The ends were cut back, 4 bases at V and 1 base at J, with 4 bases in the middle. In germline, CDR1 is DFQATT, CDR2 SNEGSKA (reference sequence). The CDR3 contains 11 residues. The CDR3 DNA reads TGCAGTGCTAACGATAACTATGGCTACACCTTC. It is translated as CSANDNYGYTF.

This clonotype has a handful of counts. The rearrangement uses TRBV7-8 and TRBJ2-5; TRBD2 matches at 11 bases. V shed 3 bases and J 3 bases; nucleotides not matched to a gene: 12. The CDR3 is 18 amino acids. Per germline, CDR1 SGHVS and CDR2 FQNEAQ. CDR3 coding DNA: TGTGCCAGCAGCTTCTTAGCGGGAGGGATTTTGAAGGAAGAGACCCAGTACTTC. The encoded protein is CASSFLAGGILKEETQYF.

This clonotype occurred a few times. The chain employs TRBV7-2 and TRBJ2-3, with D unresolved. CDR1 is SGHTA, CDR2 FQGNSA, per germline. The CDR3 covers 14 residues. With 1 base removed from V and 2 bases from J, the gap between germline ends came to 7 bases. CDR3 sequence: CASSLEAHTDTQYF. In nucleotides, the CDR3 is TGTGCCAGCAGCTTAGAGGCTCACACAGATACGCAGTATTTT.

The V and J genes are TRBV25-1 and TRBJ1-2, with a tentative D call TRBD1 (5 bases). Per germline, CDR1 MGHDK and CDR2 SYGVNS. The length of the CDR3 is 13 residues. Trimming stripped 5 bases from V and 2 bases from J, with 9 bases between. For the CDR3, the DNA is TGTGCCAGCAGTTGGGGACCCAACTATGGCTACACCTTC. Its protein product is CASSWGPNYGYTF.

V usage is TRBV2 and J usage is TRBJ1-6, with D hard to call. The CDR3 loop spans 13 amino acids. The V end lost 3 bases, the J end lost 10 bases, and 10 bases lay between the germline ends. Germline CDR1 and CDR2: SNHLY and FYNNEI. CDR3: CASSDYEDSPLHF. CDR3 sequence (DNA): TGTGCCAGCAGTGACTACGAGGACTCACCCCTCCACTTT.

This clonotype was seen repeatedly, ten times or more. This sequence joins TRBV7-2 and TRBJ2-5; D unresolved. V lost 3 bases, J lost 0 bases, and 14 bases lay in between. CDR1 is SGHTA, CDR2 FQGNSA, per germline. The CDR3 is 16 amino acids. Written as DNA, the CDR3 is TGTGCCAGCAGCTTGCTGAAGGCCGTGTACCAAGAGACCCAGTACTTC. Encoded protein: CASSLLKAVYQETQYF. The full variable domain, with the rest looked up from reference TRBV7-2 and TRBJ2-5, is GAGVSQSPSNKVTEKGKDVELRCDPISGHTALYWYRQSLGQGLEFLIYFQGNSAPDKSGLPSDRFSAERTGGSVSTLTIQRTQQEDSAVYLCASSLLKAVYQETQYFGPGTRLLVL.

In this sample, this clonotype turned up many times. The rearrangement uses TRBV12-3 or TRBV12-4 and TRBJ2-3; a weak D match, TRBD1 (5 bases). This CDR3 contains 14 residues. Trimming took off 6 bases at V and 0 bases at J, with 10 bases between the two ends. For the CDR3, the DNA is TGTGCCAGCAGGAACGCAGGGAGCACAGATACGCAGTATTTT. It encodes CASRNAGSTDTQYF.